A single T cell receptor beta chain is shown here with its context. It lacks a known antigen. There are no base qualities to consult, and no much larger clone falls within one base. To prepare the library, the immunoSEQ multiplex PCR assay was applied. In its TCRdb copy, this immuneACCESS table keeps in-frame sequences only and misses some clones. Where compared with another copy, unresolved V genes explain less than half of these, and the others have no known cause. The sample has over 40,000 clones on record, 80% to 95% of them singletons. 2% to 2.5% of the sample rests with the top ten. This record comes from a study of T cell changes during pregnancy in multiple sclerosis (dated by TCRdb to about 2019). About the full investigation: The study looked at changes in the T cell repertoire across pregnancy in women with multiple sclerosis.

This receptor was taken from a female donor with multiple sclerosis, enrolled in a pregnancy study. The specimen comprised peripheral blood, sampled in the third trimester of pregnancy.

This receptor has the CDR3 CASSQDMSSAAYNEQFF. The nucleotides are TGCGCCAGCAGCCAAGATATGTCGAGCGCCGCCTACAATGAGCAGTTCTTC. The sequence joins TRBV4-1 to TRBJ2-1; the D gene remains uncertain. The CDR3 sequence holds 17 residues, the cysteine and phenylalanine included. This entry keeps only the CDR3 DNA: 51 bases, framed from base 1. The germline ends are 14 bases apart after V is trimmed by 0 bases and J by 2 bases. As encoded in the germline V gene, CDR1 is MGHRA while CDR2 is YSYEKL.